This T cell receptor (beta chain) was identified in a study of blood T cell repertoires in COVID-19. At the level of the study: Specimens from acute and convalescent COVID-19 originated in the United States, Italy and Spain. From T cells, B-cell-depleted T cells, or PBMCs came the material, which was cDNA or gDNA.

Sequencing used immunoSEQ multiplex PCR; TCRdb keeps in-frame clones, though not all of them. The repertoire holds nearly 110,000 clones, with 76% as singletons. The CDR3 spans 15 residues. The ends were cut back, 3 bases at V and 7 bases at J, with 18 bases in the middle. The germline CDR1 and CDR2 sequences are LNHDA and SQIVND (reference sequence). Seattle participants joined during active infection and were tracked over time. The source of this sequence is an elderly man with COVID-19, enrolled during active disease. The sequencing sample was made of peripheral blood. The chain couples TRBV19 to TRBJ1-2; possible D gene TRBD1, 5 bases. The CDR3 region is CASSIPVGGTLGYTF. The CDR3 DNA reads TGTGCCAGTAGTATCCCCGTTGGAGGGACTCTTGGCTACACCTTC. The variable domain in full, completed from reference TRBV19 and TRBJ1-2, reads DGGITQSPKYLFRKEGQNVTLSCEQNLNHDAMYWYRQDPGQGLRLIYYSQIVNDFQKGDIAEGYSVSREKKESFPLTVTSAQKNPTAFYLCASSIPVGGTLGYTFGSGTRLTVV.